Listed here are 32 T cell receptor beta chains from one sample, sequenced in a study of T cell changes during pregnancy in multiple sclerosis. Clones were sequenced by immunoSEQ multiplex PCR, and TCRdb holds only the in-frame ones, with some missing. Of around 36,000 clones listed, around nine tenths are singletons. Here the sequenced sample was CD8+ T cells from peripheral blood mononuclear cells, taken before pregnancy. The receptors come from a female donor with multiple sclerosis, enrolled in a pregnancy study.

The chain couples TRBV7-3 to TRBJ2-2, with D perhaps TRBD2 (6 bases). V gave up 8 bases and J gave up 5 bases, with 12 bases separating them. Germline V lookup: CDR1 SGHTA, CDR2 FQGTGA. The length of the CDR3 is 13 residues. The CDR3 protein is CASAGLKTGELFF. For the CDR3, the DNA is TGTGCCAGCGCGGGACTTAAAACCGGGGAGCTGTTTTTT.

The gene calls are TRBV4-2 and TRBJ2-5; TRBD1 agrees at 7 bases. The DNA end is more similar to TRBJ2-7, so the J call may be wrong. There are 17 residues in the CDR3. Per germline, CDR1 LGHNA and CDR2 YNFKEQ. The CDR3 sequence is CASSQERALRGQYEQYF. DNA for the CDR3: TGTGCCAGCAGCCAAGAAAGGGCGTTGAGGGGGCAATACGAGCAGTACTTC.

The chain couples TRBV7-9 to TRBJ2-3, with TRBD2 matching over 7 bases. The J segment lost 4 bases and the V segment lost 0 bases, leaving 1 base of the junction unmatched. The CDR3 runs to 14 residues. The germline CDR1 and CDR2 sequences are SEHNR and FQNEAQ (reference sequence). CDR3 in amino acids: CASSLAGGADTQYF. The CDR3 nucleotides are TGTGCCAGCAGCTTAGCGGGAGGGGCAGATACGCAGTATTTT.

The rearrangement uses TRBV9 and TRBJ1-1; D is undetermined. The ends were cut back, 3 bases at V and 0 bases at J, with 6 bases in the middle. The germline CDR1 and CDR2 sequences are SGDLS and YYNGEE. The CDR3 is made up of 13 amino acids. The CDR3 sequence is CASSGSMNTEAFF. The CDR3, as DNA: TGTGCCAGCAGCGGGTCTATGAACACTGAAGCTTTCTTT.

The genes are TRBV5-5 and TRBJ2-1; tentatively, D is TRBD2 (5 bases). Trimming took off 6 bases at V and 0 bases at J, with 16 bases between the two ends. The CDR3 covers 16 residues. The germline V gene encodes CDR1 SGHKS and CDR2 YYEKEE (reference sequence). As DNA, the CDR3 is TGTGCCAGCACCAGAGGGCTGTCCTCCTCCTACAATGAGCAGTTCTTC. It specifies CASTRGLSSSYNEQFF.

The chain links TRBV11-2 to TRBJ2-7; D possibly corresponds to TRBD2 (6 bases). The CDR3 is 13 residues long. V gave up 5 bases and J gave up 0 bases, with 8 bases separating them. Germline CDR1 is SGHAT and CDR2 is FQNNGV. CDR3 sequence: CASSGGSSYEQYF. The CDR3, as DNA: TGTGCCAGCAGCGGGGGGTCCTCCTACGAGCAGTACTTC.

J is TRBJ2-7 and V is TRBV19, with 10 bases that match TRBD1. From germline, CDR1 is LNHDA and CDR2 SQIVND (reference sequence). Unmatched junction bases numbered 6, after V lost 4 bases and J lost 3 bases. This CDR3 contains 15 residues. The CDR3 loop is CASSTGTGDIYEQYF. Written as DNA, the CDR3 is TGTGCCAGTAGTACTGGGACAGGGGATATCTACGAGCAGTACTTC. Using reference TRBV19 and TRBJ2-7 for the parts outside the CDR3, the full variable domain is DGGITQSPKYLFRKEGQNVTLSCEQNLNHDAMYWYRQDPGQGLRLIYYSQIVNDFQKGDIAEGYSVSREKKESFPLTVTSAQKNPTAFYLCASSTGTGDIYEQYFGPGTRLTVT.

The rearrangement joins TRBV6-5 to TRBJ2-7; 8 bases fit TRBD1. V shed 7 bases and J 5 bases; nucleotides not matched to a gene: 4. The CDR3 covers 12 residues. CDR1 and CDR2 (germline): MNHEY, SVGAGI. CDR3 loop: CASNPGGHEQYF. CDR3 nucleotides: TGTGCCAGCAACCCAGGGGGCCACGAGCAGTACTTC.

The gene calls are TRBV2 and TRBJ1-1; TRBD1 aligns across 8 bases. The V gene end was trimmed by 2 bases and the J gene end by 1 base; junction bases not matched to a gene: 3. Per the germline V gene, CDR1 is SNHLY and CDR2 is FYNNEI. CDR3 size: 15 residues. CDR3 region: CASSERGTGNTEAFF. CDR3 bases: TGTGCCAGCAGTGAAAGGGGGACAGGGAACACTGAAGCTTTCTTT.

This clone was detected only once. This chain links TRBV7-9 with TRBJ2-5, with D unresolved. Trimming pared 1 base from V and 4 bases from J, leaving 7 bases between. Germline CDR1 SEHNR, CDR2 FQNEAQ (reference sequence). The CDR3 totals 13 residues. The CDR3 DNA follows: TGTGCCAGCAGCTTAGAATTGCGAGAGACCCAGTACTTC. It encodes CASSLELRETQYF.

The J gene is TRBJ2-1, the V gene TRBV27, with 8 bases fitting TRBD1. The V segment lost 5 bases and the J segment 2 bases; nucleotides outside the gene matches: 8. The CDR3 consists of 16 residues. Germline V gene lookup returns CDR1 MNHEY and CDR2 SMNVEV (reference sequence). CDR3 in amino acids: CASSLHRGATYNEQFF. CDR3 nucleotides: TGTGCCAGCAGTCTTCACAGGGGGGCCACCTACAATGAGCAGTTCTTC.

This chain links TRBV5-4 with TRBJ2-5; TRBD2 agrees at 8 bases. The ends lost 2 bases at V and 1 base at J; junction bases unmatched: 10. Germline values: CDR1 SGHNT, CDR2 YYREEE (reference sequence). The CDR3 has 17 amino acids. The CDR3 loop is CASSLSYREGSQETQYF. Here the CDR3 DNA reads TGTGCCAGCAGCTTATCCTACCGGGAGGGTTCCCAAGAGACCCAGTACTTC.

CDR3 sequence reads: CASSLTGGGNEQFF. For the CDR3, the DNA is TGCGCCAGCAGCTTAACGGGAGGGGGCAATGAGCAGTTCTTC. The chain combines TRBV5-1 with TRBJ2-1; 8 bases line up with TRBD2. The ends lost 2 bases at V and 6 bases at J; junction bases unmatched: 4. This CDR3 is built from 14 residues. Germline V lookup: CDR1 SGHRS, CDR2 YFSETQ.

This clone was observed once. V gene TRBV9 combines with J gene TRBJ2-6, with 7 positions matching TRBD1. Looked up from germline, CDR1 is SGDLS and CDR2 is YYNGEE. CDR3 length equals 15 residues. The V and J ends lost 3 bases and 1 base, in that order; junction bases with no gene match: 1. CDR3 residues: CASSETGSGANVLTF. DNA of the CDR3: TGTGCCAGCAGCGAGACAGGGTCTGGGGCCAACGTCCTGACTTTC.

J is TRBJ2-7 and V is TRBV2; 11 bases line up with TRBD1. This CDR3 region has 20 residues. The germline V gene has CDR1 SNHLY and CDR2 FYNNEI. V shed 5 bases and J 2 bases; nucleotides not matched to a gene: 20. The CDR3 loop reads CASSCPPGQGANNLPYEQYF. CDR3 nucleotide sequence: TGTGCCAGCAGTTGCCCCCCCGGACAGGGGGCGAATAATCTACCCTACGAGCAGTACTTC.

The chain links TRBV5-8 to TRBJ2-7, with TRBD1 matching over 10 bases. Germline V gene data show CDR1 as SGHTS and CDR2 as YDEGEE. The CDR3 is made up of 14 amino acids. The trim removed 4 bases at V and 7 bases at J, leaving 8 bases unmatched. Written as DNA, the CDR3 is TGTGCCAGCAGCGCCGGGACAGGGGTCTTTGAGCAGTACTTC. Protein product: CASSAGTGVFEQYF.

The V gene is TRBV27, the J gene TRBJ2-7; 7 bases map to TRBD1. The ends lost 0 bases at V and 3 bases at J; junction bases unmatched: 2. The CDR3 is 14 residues long. Germline-derived CDR1 and CDR2 are MNHEY and SMNVEV (reference sequence). In DNA form, the CDR3 reads TGTGCCAGCAGTTTATCCGGGACAGTCTACGAGCAGTACTTC. Translated, it gives CASSLSGTVYEQYF.

The V gene is TRBV28, the J gene TRBJ1-1; the match to TRBD1 covers 10 bases. Germline values: CDR1 MDHEN, CDR2 SYDVKM. V was pared by 6 bases and J by 5 bases, with 9 bases of the junction left unmatched. The CDR3 has 15 amino acids. The CDR3 nucleotides read TGTGCCAGCAGGGACGGACAGGGGGTTCAAACTGAAGCTTTCTTT. This codes for CASRDGQGVQTEAFF.

The gene calls are TRBV19 and TRBJ2-1; 9 nucleotides align to TRBD2. Germline CDR1 and CDR2: LNHDA and SQIVND (reference sequence). The CDR3 contains 15 residues. Trimming removed 3 bases from V and 3 bases from J; junction bases left unmatched: 3. The CDR3 DNA reads as TGTGCCAGTAGTATCACTAGCGGGTACTACAATGAGCAGTTCTTC. It encodes CASSITSGYYNEQFF.

This chain joins TRBV6-6 and TRBJ1-5, with 9 nucleotides matching TRBD1. The CDR3 covers 14 residues. V was clipped by 6 bases and J by 7 bases; unmatched bases: 7. Germline CDR1 reads MNHNY; CDR2 reads SVGAGI (reference sequence). The CDR3 is CASRPRTGVQPQHF. The CDR3 DNA reads TGTGCCAGCAGACCCAGGACAGGGGTGCAGCCCCAGCATTTT.

The chain employs TRBV9 and TRBJ1-4; TRBD1 is a possible D gene (6 bases). Trimming took off 4 bases at V and 1 base at J, with 11 bases between the two ends. The CDR3 length is 15 residues. CDR1 is SGDLS and CDR2 is YYNGEE in the germline V gene. CDR3 loop: CASSPEGETNEKLFF. CDR3 DNA sequence: TGTGCCAGCAGCCCCGAGGGGGAAACTAATGAAAAACTGTTTTTT.

V gene TRBV7-9 combines with J gene TRBJ2-5, with a tentative D call TRBD1 (7 bases). CDR1 is SEHNR, CDR2 FQNEAQ, per germline (reference sequence). Trimming removed 5 bases at V and 4 bases at J, with 20 bases between. The CDR3 has 16 amino acids. The CDR3 spells CASSARGQEGRETQYF. DNA of the CDR3: TGTGCCAGCAGCGCCCGAGGACAGGAGGGTCGAGAGACCCAGTACTTC.

The chain carries TRBV7-9 and TRBJ2-1; 14 bases align to TRBD2. The J segment lost 2 bases and the V segment lost 5 bases, leaving 2 bases of the junction unmatched. The germline CDR1 and CDR2 sequences are SEHNR and FQNEAQ (reference sequence). The CDR3 is 16 residues long. CDR3 region: CASSRLAGGAYNEQFF. DNA of the CDR3: TGTGCCAGCAGCAGACTAGCGGGAGGGGCCTACAATGAGCAGTTCTTC.

The rearrangement uses TRBV5-1 and TRBJ1-1; no clear D. This CDR3 contains 15 residues. Germline CDR1 and CDR2: SGHRS and YFSETQ. V was shortened by 0 bases and J by 2 bases, with 11 bases between the two germline ends. CDR3 sequence reads: CASSLDLGTNTEAFF. DNA of the CDR3: TGCGCCAGCAGCTTGGATCTAGGAACAAACACTGAAGCTTTCTTT.

The chain uses TRBV29-1 and TRBJ2-1; 11 nucleotides line up with TRBD2. The CDR3 is 18 residues long. J was trimmed by 9 bases and V by 6 bases; bases with no gene match: 22. Germline V gene sequence: CDR1 SQVTM, CDR2 ANQGSEA. The CDR3 nucleotides read TGCAGCGTAAGAAGGTCTAATAGCGGGAGGGCGTATAGTAGTGAGCAGTTCTTC. Translation gives CSVRRSNSGRAYSSEQFF.

The chain is built from TRBV7-9 and TRBJ2-7; TRBD2 matches at 9 bases. Germline values: CDR1 SEHNR, CDR2 FQNEAQ (reference sequence). This CDR3 is built from 14 residues. V was clipped by 2 bases and J by 5 bases; unmatched bases: 4. Here the CDR3 DNA reads TGTGCCAGCAGCTTACTGGGGACTAGCAACGAGCAGTACTTC. Translation: CASSLLGTSNEQYF. Supplemented by reference TRBV7-9 and TRBJ2-7, the full variable domain reads DTGVSQNPRHKITKRGQNVTFRCDPISEHNRLYWYRQTLGQGPEFLTYFQNEAQLEKSRLLSDRFSAERPKGSFSTLEIQRTEQGDSAMYLCASSLLGTSNEQYFGPGTRLTVT.

V is TRBV29-1 and J is TRBJ2-1, with 8 bases fitting TRBD2. The CDR3 sequence is 16 residues long. The V and J ends lost 1 base and 0 bases, in that order; junction bases with no gene match: 5. Germline V CDR1 and CDR2: SQVTM, ANQGSEA. Here the CDR3 reads CSVEGLAKSSYNEQFF. As DNA, the CDR3 is TGCAGCGTTGAAGGACTAGCGAAAAGCTCCTACAATGAGCAGTTCTTC.

This chain connects TRBV11-2 to TRBJ2-3, with D perhaps TRBD1 (6 bases). Germline assignment: CDR1 SGHAT and CDR2 FQNNGV. Trimming pared 5 bases from V and 2 bases from J, leaving 11 bases between. CDR3 length: 14 amino acids. The CDR3 reads CASSGTGFTDTQYF. The CDR3 nucleotides read TGTGCCAGCAGCGGAACAGGGTTCACAGATACGCAGTATTTT.

The V and J genes are TRBV9 and TRBJ2-1, with 9 nucleotides matching TRBD2. Germline V gene sequence: CDR1 SGDLS, CDR2 YYNGEE. The junction had 6 bases not matched to a gene; V was cut back by 0 bases and J by 8 bases. The CDR3 spans 15 residues. This CDR3 reads CASSVVSLAGHEQFF. CDR3 DNA: TGTGCCAGCAGCGTAGTTAGCCTAGCGGGACATGAGCAGTTCTTC. Full variable domain (rest looked up from reference TRBV9 and TRBJ2-1): DSGVTQTPKHLITATGQRVTLRCSPRSGDLSVYWYQQSLDQGLQFLIQYYNGEERAKGNILERFSAQQFPDLHSELNLSSLELGDSALYFCASSVVSLAGHEQFFGPGTRLTVL.

The rearrangement joins TRBV7-9 to TRBJ2-7, with 8 bases matching TRBD1. Per the germline V gene, CDR1 is SEHNR and CDR2 is FQNEAQ (reference sequence). With 5 bases clipped from V and 3 bases from J, the junction kept 6 bases outside the gene matches. This CDR3 is 14 amino acids long. The chain's CDR3 is CASSPVGTGYEQYF. CDR3 coding DNA: TGTGCCAGCAGCCCGGTGGGGACAGGCTACGAGCAGTACTTC.

The chain employs TRBV27 and TRBJ2-6, with D unresolved. V was shortened by 2 bases and J by 1 base, with 6 bases between the two germline ends. This CDR3 comprises 15 residues. The V gene's germline CDR1 is MNHEY and CDR2 SMNVEV (reference sequence). The CDR3 is CASSLVRSGANVLTF. The CDR3 nucleotides are TGTGCCAGCAGTTTAGTCAGATCTGGGGCCAACGTCCTGACTTTC.

The chain carries TRBV6-1 and TRBJ2-5; 10 bases line up with TRBD1. This CDR3 is 12 amino acids long. V shed 10 bases and J 9 bases; nucleotides not matched to a gene: 8. Germline-derived CDR1 and CDR2 are MNHNS and SASEGT. The CDR3 DNA reads as TGTGCCATTTTGGGACAGGGGATATCCCAGTACTTC. It codes for CAILGQGISQYF.